What follows are 5 T cell receptor beta chains derived from one specimen sequenced in a study of T cells after yellow fever vaccination. TCRdb re-called the 5' RACE reads through MiXCR, storing one row per CDR3 protein. The sample carries about 500,000 distinct CDR3 sequences, less than 20% recorded once. The material sequenced was PBMCs, taken about 5 days after the first yellow fever vaccination. Receptors were obtained from a man in his late teens or twenties who received the YFV17D yellow fever vaccine.

This clonotype occurred a few times. The CDR3 bases are TGTGCCAGCAGCGTAACTGGGAGATGGGGGGCCAACACTGAAGCTTTCTTT. Translation: CASSVTGRWGANTEAFF. This chain connects TRBV9 to TRBJ1-1; possible D gene TRBD1, 6 bases. V gave up 1 base and J gave up 2 bases, with 18 bases separating them. CDR3 length equals 17 residues. Looked up from germline, CDR1 is SGDLS and CDR2 is YYNGEE.

This clonotype has more than one count but fewer than ten. The chain recombines TRBV27 with TRBJ1-1; 7 nucleotides line up with TRBD1. With 2 bases clipped from V and 0 bases from J, the junction kept 12 bases outside the gene matches. Germline loops: CDR1 MNHEY, CDR2 SMNVEV (reference sequence). CDR3 length: 18 amino acids. CDR3: CASSLLFPSGTVNTEAFF. DNA for the CDR3: TGTGCCAGCAGTTTACTATTCCCCTCGGGGACAGTGAACACTGAAGCTTTCTTT.

The sample holds a few counts of this clonotype. V is TRBV5-1 and J is TRBJ1-1; D gene uncertain. This CDR3 has 14 residues. Germline V gene data show CDR1 as SGHRS and CDR2 as YFSETQ. V dropped 3 bases and J dropped 0 bases, with 9 bases sitting between them. CDR3 loop: CASSSGPVNTEAFF. In DNA form, the CDR3 reads TGCGCCAGCAGCTCTGGACCCGTGAACACTGAAGCTTTCTTT. Supplemented by reference TRBV5-1 and TRBJ1-1, the full variable domain reads KAGVTQTPRYLIKTRGQQVTLSCSPISGHRSVSWYQQTPGQGLQFLFEYFSETQRNKGNFPGRFSGRQFSNSRSEMNVSTLELGDSALYLCASSSGPVNTEAFFGQGTRLTVV.

This clonotype was recorded a few times. The chain has TRBV19 and TRBJ2-7; D remains unclear. The CDR3 contains 14 residues. Germline loops: CDR1 LNHDA, CDR2 SQIVND (reference sequence). V was cut by 5 bases and J by 3 bases, with 14 bases left in between. In DNA, the CDR3 is TGTGCCAGTAGTGTGAGACTGGCAGGCTACGAGCAGTACGTC. The encoded protein is CASSVRLAGYEQYV.

Turning to this clonotype: One junction end does not reproduce the germline sequence, and a read error may be involved. This chain connects TRBV7-7 to TRBJ2-2; a weak D match, TRBD2 (5 bases). This CDR3 is built from 13 residues. Germline CDR1 is SSHAT and CDR2 is FNYEAQ (reference sequence). The CDR3 nucleotides are TGTGCTAGCAGCGGTGTGACCGCCGGGGAGCTGTTTTTT. This encodes CASSGVTAGELFF.